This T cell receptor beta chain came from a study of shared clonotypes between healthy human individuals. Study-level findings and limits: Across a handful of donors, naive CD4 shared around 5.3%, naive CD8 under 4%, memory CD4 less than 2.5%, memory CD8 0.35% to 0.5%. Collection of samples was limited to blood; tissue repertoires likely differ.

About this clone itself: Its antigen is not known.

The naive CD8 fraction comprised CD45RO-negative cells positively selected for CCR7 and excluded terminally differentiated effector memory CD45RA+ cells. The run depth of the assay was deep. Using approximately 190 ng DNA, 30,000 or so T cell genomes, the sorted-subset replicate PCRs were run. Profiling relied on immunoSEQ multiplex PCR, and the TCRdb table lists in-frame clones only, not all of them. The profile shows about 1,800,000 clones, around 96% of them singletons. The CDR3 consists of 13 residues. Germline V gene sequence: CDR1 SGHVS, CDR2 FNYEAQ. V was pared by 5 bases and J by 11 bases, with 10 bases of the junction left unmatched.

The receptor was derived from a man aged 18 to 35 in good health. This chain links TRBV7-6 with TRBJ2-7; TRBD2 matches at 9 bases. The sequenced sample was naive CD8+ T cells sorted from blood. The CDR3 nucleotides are TGTGCCAGCAGCGTTGCGCGGGGGGGATTGGAGTACTTC. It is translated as CASSVARGGLEYF.